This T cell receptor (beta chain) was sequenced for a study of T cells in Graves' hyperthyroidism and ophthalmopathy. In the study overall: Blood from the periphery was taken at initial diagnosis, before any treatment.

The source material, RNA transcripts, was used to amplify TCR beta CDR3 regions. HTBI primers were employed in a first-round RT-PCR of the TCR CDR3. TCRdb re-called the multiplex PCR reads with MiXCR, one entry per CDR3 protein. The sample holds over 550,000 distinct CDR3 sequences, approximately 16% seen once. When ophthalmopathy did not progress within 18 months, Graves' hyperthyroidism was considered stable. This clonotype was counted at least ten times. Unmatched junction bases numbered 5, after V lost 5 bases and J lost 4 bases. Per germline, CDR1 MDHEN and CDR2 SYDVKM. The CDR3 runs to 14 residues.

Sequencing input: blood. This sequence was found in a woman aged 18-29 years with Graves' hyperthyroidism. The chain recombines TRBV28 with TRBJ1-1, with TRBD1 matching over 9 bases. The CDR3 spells CASSRGQGATEAFF. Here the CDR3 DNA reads TGTGCCAGCAGTCGGGGACAGGGCGCCACTGAAGCTTTCTTT. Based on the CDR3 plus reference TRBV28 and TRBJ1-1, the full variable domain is DVKVTQSSRYLVKRTGEKVFLECVQDMDHENMFWYRQDPGLGLRLIYFSYDVKMKEKGDIPEGYSVSREKKERFSLILESASTNQTSMYLCASSRGQGATEAFFGQGTRLTVV.